This T cell receptor beta chain is drawn from a study of blood T cell repertoires in COVID-19. Study details: COVID-19 samples collected from the United States, Italy and Spain covered acute and convalescent phases. Sample material is recorded as cDNA or gDNA derived from T cells, B-cell-depleted T cells, or PBMCs.

Germline assignment: CDR1 LNHDA and CDR2 SQIVND (reference sequence). The J segment lost 6 bases and the V segment lost 5 bases, leaving 10 bases of the junction unmatched. There are 15 residues in the CDR3. In the original analysis: By means of reference gene primer amplification, nucleated cell counts were estimated. Data came from immunoSEQ multiplex PCR; TCRdb stores just in-frame clones and leaves some out. The V and J calls and clone size are taken from that table; D and trimming were inferred from the DNA. The sample shows about 100,000 clones, roughly 90% of them seen only once. The receptor's source is a woman between 45 and 65 years old with COVID-19, enrolled during active disease. The rearrangement uses TRBV19 and TRBJ2-5; 9 bases match TRBD1. The sample taken for sequencing was peripheral blood. CDR3 region: CASSAQGAGSKTQYF. The CDR3 bases are TGTGCCAGTAGTGCACAGGGGGCAGGTTCGAAGACCCAGTACTTC.